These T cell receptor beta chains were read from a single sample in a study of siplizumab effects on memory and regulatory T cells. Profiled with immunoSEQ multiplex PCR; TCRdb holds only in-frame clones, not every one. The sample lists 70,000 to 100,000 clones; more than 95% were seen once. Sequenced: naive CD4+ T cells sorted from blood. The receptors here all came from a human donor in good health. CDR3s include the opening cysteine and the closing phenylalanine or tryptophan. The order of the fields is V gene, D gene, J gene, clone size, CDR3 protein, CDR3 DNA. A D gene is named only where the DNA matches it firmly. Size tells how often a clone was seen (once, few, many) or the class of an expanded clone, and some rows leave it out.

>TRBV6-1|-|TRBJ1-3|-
CASSDGLFFSTGNTIYF
TGTGCCAGCAGTGATGGTTTGTTTTTCTCAACTGGAAACACCATATATTTT
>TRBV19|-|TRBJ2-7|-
CASKISSSYEQYF
TGTGCCAGTAAAATTTCGTCTTCCTACGAGCAGTACTTC
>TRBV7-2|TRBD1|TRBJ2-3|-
CASSLIGGSQGDTQYF
TGTGCCAGCAGCCTAATAGGGGGCTCCCAGGGAGATACGCAGTATTTT
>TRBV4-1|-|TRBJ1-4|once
CASSPPWYRKESEKLFF
TGCGCCAGCAGCCCCCCATGGTACAGAAAGGAAAGTGAAAAACTGTTTTTT
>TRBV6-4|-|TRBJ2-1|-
CASRPSGQTYNEQFF
TGTGCCAGCAGACCCTCCGGTCAAACCTACAATGAGCAGTTCTTC
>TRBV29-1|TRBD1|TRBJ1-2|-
CSVADREVGYGYTF
TGCAGCGTTGCTGACAGGGAGGTGGGCTATGGCTACACCTTC
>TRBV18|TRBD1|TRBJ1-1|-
CASSYDREPFF
TGTGCCAGCTCCTACGACAGGGAGCCTTTCTTT
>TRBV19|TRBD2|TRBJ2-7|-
CASSIERGAYEQYF
TGTGCCAGTAGTATCGAGCGGGGGGCCTACGAGCAGTACTTC
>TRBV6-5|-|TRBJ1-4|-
CASPLFRSEKLFF
TGTGCCAGCCCCCTTTTTCGGAGTGAAAAACTGTTTTTT
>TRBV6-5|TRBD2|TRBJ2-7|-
CASRGLGGTYEQYF
TGTGCCAGCAGGGGACTAGGGGGGACCTACGAGCAGTACTTC
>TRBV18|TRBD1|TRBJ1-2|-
CASSSGTGAFNYGYTF
TGTGCCAGCTCATCCGGGACAGGGGCTTTTAACTATGGCTACACCTTC
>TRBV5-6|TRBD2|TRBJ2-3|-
CASSFGLVSGYTDTQYF
TGTGCCAGCAGCTTTGGACTAGTCTCTGGGTACACAGATACGCAGTATTTT
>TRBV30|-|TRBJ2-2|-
CAWIDTGELFF
TGTGCCTGGATCGACACCGGGGAGCTGTTTTTT
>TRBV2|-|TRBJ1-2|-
CASSLSGAGYTF
TGTGCCAGCAGCCTTTCTGGGGCTGGCTACACCTTC
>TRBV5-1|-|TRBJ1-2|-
CASSLGPTLYGYTF
TGCGCCAGCAGCTTGGGTCCGACACTTTATGGCTACACCTTC
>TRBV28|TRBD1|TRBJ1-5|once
CASSSGQGTQPQHF
TGTGCCAGCAGTTCAGGACAGGGGACTCAGCCCCAGCATTTT
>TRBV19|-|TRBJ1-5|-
CASSTLLYQPQHF
TGTGCCAGTAGTACCCTGTTATATCAGCCCCAGCATTTT
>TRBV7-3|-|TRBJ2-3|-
CASSLSRTDTQYF
TGTGCCAGCAGCTTGTCCCGCACAGATACGCAGTATTTT
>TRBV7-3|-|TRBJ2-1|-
CASSPEANNEQFF
TGTGCCAGCAGCCCCGAGGCCAACAATGAGCAGTTCTTC
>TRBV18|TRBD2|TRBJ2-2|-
CASSPALAGNTGELFF
TGTGCCAGCTCACCAGCGCTAGCGGGGAACACCGGGGAGCTGTTTTTT
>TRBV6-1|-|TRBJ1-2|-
CASSESPGSVGYTF
TGTGCCAGCAGTGAAAGTCCAGGGTCGGTCGGCTACACCTTC
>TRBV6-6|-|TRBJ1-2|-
CASSYSKQGYGYTF
TGTGCCAGCAGTTACTCGAAGCAGGGCTATGGCTACACCTTC
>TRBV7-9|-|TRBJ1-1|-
CASSLIQGNTEAFF
TGTGCCAGCAGCTTGATACAGGGGAACACTGAAGCTTTCTTT
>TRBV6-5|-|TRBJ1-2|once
CASSPWTANYGYTF
TGTGCCAGCAGTCCGTGGACAGCTAACTATGGCTACACCTTC
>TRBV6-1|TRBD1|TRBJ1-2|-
CASSEAGTANYGYTF
TGTGCCAGCAGTGAAGCGGGGACAGCGAACTATGGCTACACCTTC
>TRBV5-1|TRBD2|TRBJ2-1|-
CASSWETSGPNEQFF
TGCGCCAGCAGCTGGGAGACTAGCGGGCCTAATGAGCAGTTCTTC
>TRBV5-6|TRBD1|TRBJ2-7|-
CASSQGQPLEQYF
TGTGCCAGCAGCCAGGGACAGCCCCTCGAGCAGTACTTC
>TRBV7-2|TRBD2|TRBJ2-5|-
CASSFSGDPQETQYF
TGTGCCAGCAGCTTTAGCGGGGACCCCCAAGAGACCCAGTACTTC
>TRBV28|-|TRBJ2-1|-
CASSLVPAVRSSYNEQFF
TGTGCCAGCAGTTTGGTCCCAGCGGTCAGGAGCTCCTACAATGAGCAGTTCTTC
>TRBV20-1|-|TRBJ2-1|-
CSAVSAEQFF
TGCAGTGCGGTCTCGGCTGAGCAGTTCTTC
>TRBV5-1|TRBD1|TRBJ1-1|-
CASSWVRGAVNTEAFF
TGCGCCAGCAGCTGGGTCAGGGGGGCGGTGAACACTGAAGCTTTCTTT